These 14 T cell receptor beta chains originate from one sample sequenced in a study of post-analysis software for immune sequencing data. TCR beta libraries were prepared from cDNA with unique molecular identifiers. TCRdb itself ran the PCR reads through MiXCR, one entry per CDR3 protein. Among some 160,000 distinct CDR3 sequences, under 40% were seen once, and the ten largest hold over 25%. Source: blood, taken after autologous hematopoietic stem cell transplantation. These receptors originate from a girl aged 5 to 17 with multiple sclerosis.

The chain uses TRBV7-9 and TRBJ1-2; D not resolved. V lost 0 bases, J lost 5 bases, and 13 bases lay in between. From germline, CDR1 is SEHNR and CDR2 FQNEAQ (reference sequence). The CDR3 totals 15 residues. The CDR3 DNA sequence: TGTGCCAGCAGCTTAGCTTCCACGTCTCGATATGGCTACACCTTC. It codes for CASSLASTSRYGYTF.

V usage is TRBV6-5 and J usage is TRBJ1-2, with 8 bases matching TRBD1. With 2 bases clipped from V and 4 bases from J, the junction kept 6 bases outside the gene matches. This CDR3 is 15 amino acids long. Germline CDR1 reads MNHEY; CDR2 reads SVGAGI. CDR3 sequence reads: CASSYGAGGTYGYTF. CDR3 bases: TGTGCCAGCAGTTACGGGGCAGGGGGCACCTATGGCTACACCTTC.

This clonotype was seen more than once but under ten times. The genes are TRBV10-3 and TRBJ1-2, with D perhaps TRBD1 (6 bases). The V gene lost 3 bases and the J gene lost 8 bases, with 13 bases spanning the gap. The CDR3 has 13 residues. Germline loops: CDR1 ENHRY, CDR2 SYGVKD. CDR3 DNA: TGTGCCATCAGTGACCAAACAGGGAACGGCTACACCTTC. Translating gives CAISDQTGNGYTF.

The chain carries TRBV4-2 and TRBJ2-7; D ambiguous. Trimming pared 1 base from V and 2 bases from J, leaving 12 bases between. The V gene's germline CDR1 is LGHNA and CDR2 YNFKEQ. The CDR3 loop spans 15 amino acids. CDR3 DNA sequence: TGTGCCAGCAGCCAAGGACGCGTTGGCCCCTACGAGCAGTACTTC. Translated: CASSQGRVGPYEQYF.

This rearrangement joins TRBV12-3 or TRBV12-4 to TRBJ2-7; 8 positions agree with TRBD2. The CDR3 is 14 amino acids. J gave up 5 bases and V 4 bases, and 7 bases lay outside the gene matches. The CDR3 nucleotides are TGTGCCAGCAGTTCCCGCGGGGGGCTCCACGAGCAGTACTTC. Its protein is CASSSRGGLHEQYF.

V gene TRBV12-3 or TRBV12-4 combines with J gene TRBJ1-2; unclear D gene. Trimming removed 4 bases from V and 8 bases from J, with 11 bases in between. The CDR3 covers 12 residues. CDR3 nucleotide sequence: TGTGCCAGCAGTTCTCGGATTACAGGCTACACCTTC. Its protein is CASSSRITGYTF.

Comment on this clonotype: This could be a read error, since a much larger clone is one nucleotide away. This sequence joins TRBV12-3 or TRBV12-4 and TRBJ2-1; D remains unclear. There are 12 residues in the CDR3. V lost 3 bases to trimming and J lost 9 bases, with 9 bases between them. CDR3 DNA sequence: TGTGCCAGCAGTTTCGGACGAGCTGAGCAGTTCTTC. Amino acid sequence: CASSFGRAEQFF.

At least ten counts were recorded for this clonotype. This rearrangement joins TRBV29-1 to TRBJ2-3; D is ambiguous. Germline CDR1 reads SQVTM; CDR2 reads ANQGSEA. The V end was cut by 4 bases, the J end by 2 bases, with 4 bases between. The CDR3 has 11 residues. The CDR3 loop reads CSVGHTDTQYF. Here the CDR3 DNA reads TGCAGCGTTGGACACACAGATACGCAGTATTTT.

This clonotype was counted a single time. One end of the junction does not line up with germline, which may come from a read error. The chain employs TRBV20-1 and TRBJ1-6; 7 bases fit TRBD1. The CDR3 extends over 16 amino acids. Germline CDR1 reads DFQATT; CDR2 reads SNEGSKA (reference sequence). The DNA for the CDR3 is TGCAGTGTTAGATCCTCGTCCGGGACAGCCAATTCACCCCTCCACTTT. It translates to CSVRSSSGTANSPLHF.

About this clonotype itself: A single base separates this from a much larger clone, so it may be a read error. The CDR3 sequence is CAGSFGQRSYNEQFF. CDR3 nucleotides: TGTGCCGGCAGTTTTGGGCAGAGGTCCTACAATGAGCAGTTCTTC. This rearrangement joins TRBV27 to TRBJ2-1, with D hard to call. Germline CDR1 reads MNHEY; CDR2 reads SMNVEV (reference sequence). CDR3 length: 15 amino acids.

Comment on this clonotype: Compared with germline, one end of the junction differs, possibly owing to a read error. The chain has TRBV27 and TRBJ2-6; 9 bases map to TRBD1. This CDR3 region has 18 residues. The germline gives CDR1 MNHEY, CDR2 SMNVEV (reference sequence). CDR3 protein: CVSSPWGQGDSGANVLTF. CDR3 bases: TGTGTCAGCAGTCCGTGGGGACAGGGAGACTCTGGGGCCAACGTCCTGACTTTC.

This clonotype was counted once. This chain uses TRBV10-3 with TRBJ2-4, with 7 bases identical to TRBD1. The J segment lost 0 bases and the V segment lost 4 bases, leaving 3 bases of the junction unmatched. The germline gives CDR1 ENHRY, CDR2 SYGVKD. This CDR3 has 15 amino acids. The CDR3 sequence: CAISVGQSAKNIQYF. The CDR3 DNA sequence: TGTGCCATCAGTGTGGGACAGTCAGCCAAAAACATTCAGTACTTC.

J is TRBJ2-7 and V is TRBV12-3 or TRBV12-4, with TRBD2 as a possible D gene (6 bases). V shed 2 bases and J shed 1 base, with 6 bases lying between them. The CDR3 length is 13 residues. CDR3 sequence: CASSLLASYEQYF. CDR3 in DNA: TGTGCCAGCAGTTTACTAGCGTCCTACGAGCAGTACTTC.

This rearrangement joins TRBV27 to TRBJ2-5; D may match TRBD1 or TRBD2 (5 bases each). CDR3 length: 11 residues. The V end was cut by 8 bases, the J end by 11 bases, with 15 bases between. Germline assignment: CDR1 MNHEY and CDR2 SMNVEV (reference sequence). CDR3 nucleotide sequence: TGTGCCAGCTCCTGGGGGACCTCGCAGTACTTC. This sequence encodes CASSWGTSQYF.